A single sample is the source of the 5 T cell receptor beta chains below, sequenced in a study of cytomegalovirus exposure and HLA in healthy donors. In the PCR, 60 Vbeta and 13 Jbeta primers were used. The repertoire was sequenced with immunoSEQ multiplex PCR; TCRdb's copy has only in-frame clones and lacks some. The sample includes about 120,000 clones, about 70% of them seen just once. The source material was PBMCs. All receptors come from a human donor in good health.

The chain employs TRBV2 and TRBJ1-5; D is uncertain. This CDR3 region has 14 residues. The germline gives CDR1 SNHLY, CDR2 FYNNEI. V was cut by 6 bases and J by 5 bases, with 14 bases left in between. The CDR3 DNA reads as TGTGCCAGCAGGCCCCTATATGAATATCAGCCCCAGCATTTT. It encodes CASRPLYEYQPQHF.

The CDR3 here is CATSRDPTSGELFF. The CDR3 region has the DNA TGTGCCACCAGCAGAGATCCGACTAGCGGGGAGCTGTTTTTT. The chain employs TRBV15 and TRBJ2-2, with D perhaps matching TRBD2 (6 bases). CDR1 and CDR2 from the germline V gene are LNHNV and YYDKDF (reference sequence). This CDR3 comprises 14 residues. Trimming left V 0 bases short and J 7 bases short, with 9 bases between.

Worth noting for this clone: Other DNA sequences in this specimen translate into the identical CDR3. The CDR3 bases are TGCAGCGTTCGCCGACAAGTACAAGAGACCCAGTACTTC. Translating gives CSVRRQVQETQYF. This rearrangement joins TRBV29-1 to TRBJ2-5; D is ambiguous. Germline V gene sequence: CDR1 SQVTM, CDR2 ANQGSEA. V shed 5 bases and J shed 2 bases, with 12 bases lying between them. The CDR3 covers 13 residues.

This clone has only one observation. The chain carries TRBV30 and TRBJ1-2, with 10 bases identical to TRBD1. This CDR3 is 19 amino acids long. V trimming: 1 base; J trimming: 0 bases; junction bases outside the gene matches: 14. CDR1 GTSNPN and CDR2 SVGIG come from the germline V gene (reference sequence). The CDR3 protein is CAWSGWARDRGFSNYGYTF. The CDR3 coding sequence is TGTGCCTGGAGTGGTTGGGCACGGGACAGGGGTTTTTCTAACTATGGCTACACCTTC.

The chain joins TRBV5-5 to TRBJ1-4, with 7 bases identical to TRBD1. Germline assignment: CDR1 SGHKS and CDR2 YYEKEE (reference sequence). V lost 2 bases, J lost 4 bases, and 5 bases stayed unmatched. CDR3 size: 15 residues. The CDR3 loop reads CASSFYRGSNEKLFF. In nucleotides, the CDR3 is TGTGCCAGCAGCTTCTACAGGGGAAGTAATGAAAAACTGTTTTTT.